This record looks at one T cell receptor beta chain sequence and its context. The sample belongs to a study of blood T cells in healthy people across ages. PBMCs, at least 6.5 million per sample, were isolated. The extraction recovered at least 5.5 micrograms of total RNA per sample. Then a second PCR, running about 7 to 11 cycles, was carried out with a sample-barcoded 5' primer and a J-beta primer mix. The authors tagged each cDNA molecule using a template-switch adaptor with 12 random nucleotides. Each sample provided no less than 2.5 million CDR3-containing paired-end reads. One entry per CDR3 protein results from TCRdb running MiXCR on the 5' RACE reads. This table holds 1.5 million to 2 million distinct CDR3 sequences, around 48% found once. The V gene's germline CDR1 is SGHAT and CDR2 FQNNGV. The CDR3 is made up of 15 amino acids. V was pared by 3 bases and J by 4 bases, with 5 bases of the junction left unmatched.

The chain employs TRBV11-2 and TRBJ2-7, with 11 bases identical to TRBD1. This TCR derives from a middle-aged woman in good health. Sequences were obtained from blood. The DNA of the CDR3 is TGTGCCAGCAGCTTTGGGACAGGGGGTTTGTACGAGCAGTACTTC. Translation: CASSFGTGGLYEQYF.